The clone carrying this TCR beta chain was recorded once. Source study methods: How many nucleated cells were present was estimated from reference gene primer amplification. Method: immunoSEQ multiplex PCR; TCRdb's copy keeps in-frame clones and lacks some. That table is the source of V, J and clone size, and D and trimming were worked out from the DNA. The sample records roughly 120,000 clones, approximately 80% being singletons. The data were taken from a study of blood T cell repertoires in COVID-19. Study summary: The United States, Italy and Spain were the sources of the acute and convalescent COVID-19 samples. The analysed material was cDNA or gDNA that came from T cells, B-cell-depleted T cells, or PBMCs.

CDR1 and CDR2 from the germline V gene are MGHRA and YSYEKL. Trimming removed 1 base at V and 5 bases at J, with 11 bases between. The CDR3 runs to 15 residues. The material sequenced was peripheral blood. The V gene is TRBV4-1, the J gene TRBJ1-4; TRBD1 is a possible D gene (6 bases). This receptor was obtained from a human donor in a cohort sampled during active COVID-19. CDR3 residues: CASSQVGGANEKLFF. For the CDR3, the DNA is TGCGCCAGCAGCCAAGTAGGGGGGGCGAATGAAAAACTGTTTTTT.